The clone carrying this T cell receptor beta chain was seen more than once but under ten times. What it recognizes is unknown. This specimen belongs to a study of T-cell memory formation after mild COVID-19. Study observations and caveats: The appearance of some responding clones in pre-infection memory suggested that cross-reactive memory joined. The study found contracting CD4+ clones mainly in CM and EM and contracting CD8+ clones in EMRA.

TCRdb re-called the 5' RACE reads with MiXCR, one entry per CDR3 protein. The top ten hold roughly 3.9% of the sample, which has more than 150,000 distinct CDR3 sequences, approximately 17% seen once. Sequenced sample: PBMCs or a T cell subset sorted from them (not recorded which). This receptor was obtained from a man in his late teens or twenties who had mild COVID-19 (a few samples of this study predate the infection). Cell type and time point are not known.

The CDR3 coding sequence is TGTGCCAGCTCAAACAGGGGGCCCCCCTACGAGCAGTACTTC. Protein sequence: CASSNRGPPYEQYF. The chain joins TRBV18 to TRBJ2-7; 9 nucleotides match TRBD1. Losses at the gene ends were 5 bases for V and 2 bases for J; bases not matched to a gene: 4. From germline, CDR1 is KGHSH and CDR2 LQKENI. CDR3 length equals 14 residues.